This is a list of T cell receptor beta chains from one sample in a study of CD8 T cells in ankylosing spondylitis. TCRdb fed the 5' RACE reads into MiXCR, producing one record per CDR3 protein. The top ten clones hold just under 30% of a sample with about 27,000 distinct CDR3 sequences, approximately 7.9% of them seen once. The sample taken for sequencing was blood. The receptors stem from a male donor with ankylosing spondylitis or in good health (not recorded which). Both conserved end residues are part of each CDR3. Fields, in order: V gene, CDR3 length, CDR3 protein.

TRBV28 12 CASRLEAGELFF
TRBV20-1 16 CSAEVFGGGYTDTQYF
TRBV4-3 14 CASSRGQGVYGYTF
TRBV6-6 11 CASISGPEAFF
TRBV5-1 16 CASSGGQGRNTGELFF
TRBV29-1 15 CSVETDRGFYNEQFF
TRBV15 14 CATRGWGPNTEAFF
TRBV6-2/TRBV6-3 15 CASRSRDGINEKLFF
TRBV3-1 15 CASSHRGSAGNTIYF
TRBV6-5 15 CASSSGGRPYNEQFF
TRBV7-2 14 CASSTQRNTGELFF
TRBV5-1 15 CASSTVANVQETQYF
TRBV4-1 13 CASSRDSAGKLFF
TRBV7-9 14 CASSIQGFLETQYF
TRBV4-2 15 CASSQDRGSYNEQFF
TRBV4-3 14 CASSQDSNTDTQYF
TRBV5-1 16 CASSLTSGSGYNEQFF
TRBV15 15 CATSRLPGGNSPLHF
TRBV5-6 16 CASSPPGLAEYNEQFF
TRBV12-3/TRBV12-4 14 CASSRQGSQETQYF
TRBV7-2 14 CASSLAPTNTEAFF
TRBV7-6 14 CASSLKLAAGELFF
TRBV7-9 13 CASSPGTNYGYTF
TRBV28 16 CASSPVLGSRADTQYF
TRBV20-1 15 CSAEQGQGAGDEQFF
TRBV5-5 13 CASSLGPNQPQHF
TRBV12-3/TRBV12-4 15 CASSLEGLRYNEQFF
TRBV9 14 CASSAHSNTGELFF
TRBV9 16 CASSGVTGGATGELFF
TRBV12-3/TRBV12-4 13 CASSLKSGNTIYF
TRBV4-3 17 CASSQGNRVGANTEAFF
TRBV4-3 13 CASSQQGQDEQYF
TRBV12-3/TRBV12-4 13 CATRLSPNEKLFF
TRBV7-9 16 CASSLILAGVTDTQYF
TRBV4-1 13 CASSQVPAYEQYF
TRBV7-2 18 CASSLVGLAGVSTDTQYF
TRBV14 13 CASSQVTASEAFF
TRBV29-1 12 CSAVTGQGEAFF
TRBV7-9 14 CASSQGHLRQPQHF
TRBV27 15 CASSHTPAGSYEQYF
TRBV20-1 13 CSGSPTGGDTQYF
TRBV7-2 14 CASSFGRGGGELFF
TRBV11-2 15 CASTPGGQANEKLFF
TRBV29-1 15 CSVEPVGGRVNEQFF
TRBV9 12 CASSVEEDPQFF
TRBV25-1 14 CASSDAAGRSPLHF
TRBV29-1 11 CSGWGSAEAFF
TRBV7-2 15 CASSLSSGRGYEQYF
TRBV3-1 14 CASSRGQGAVEQYF
TRBV5-1 14 CASSLEGPPDTQYF
TRBV18 14 CASSPTGGKETQYF
TRBV5-1 14 CASSLGQGVKKLFF
TRBV7-2 15 CASSPRGDSTGELFF
TRBV11-2 14 CASSFSGGHYEQYF
TRBV29-1 13 CSVGQTMGETQYF
TRBV29-1 13 CSGGQGVADTQYF
TRBV7-9 15 CASSLADRESEKLFF
TRBV6-5 15 CASSWTSGKPDTQYF